The sequence of this T cell receptor beta chain was determined in a study of blood T cell repertoires in COVID-19. A single count supports this clone. Other DNA sequences in this specimen translate into the identical CDR3. The CDR3 sequence is 13 residues long. Trimming took off 6 bases at V and 5 bases at J, with 13 bases between the two ends. Looked up from germline, CDR1 is KGHSH and CDR2 is LQKENI. Produced via immunoSEQ multiplex PCR; TCRdb's table is partial and in-frame only. The sample has 180,000 or so clones; roughly 76% are singletons. Seattle's cohort entered during active infection and was followed longitudinally.

This clonotype was sampled from a woman aged 40 to 50 with COVID-19, enrolled during active disease. The chain is built from TRBV18 and TRBJ2-5; D is possibly TRBD1 (6 bases). Sample: peripheral blood. CDR3 coding DNA: TGTGCCAGCTCGCAGGGGCACGGGGAGACCCAGTACTTC. Translating it yields CASSQGHGETQYF. The whole variable domain, remainder taken from reference TRBV18 and TRBJ2-5, is NAGVMQNPRHLVRRRGQEARLRCSPMKGHSHVYWYRQLPEEGLKFMVYLQKENIIDESGMPKERFSAEFPKEGPSILRIQQVVRGDSAAYFCASSQGHGETQYFGPGTRLLVL.